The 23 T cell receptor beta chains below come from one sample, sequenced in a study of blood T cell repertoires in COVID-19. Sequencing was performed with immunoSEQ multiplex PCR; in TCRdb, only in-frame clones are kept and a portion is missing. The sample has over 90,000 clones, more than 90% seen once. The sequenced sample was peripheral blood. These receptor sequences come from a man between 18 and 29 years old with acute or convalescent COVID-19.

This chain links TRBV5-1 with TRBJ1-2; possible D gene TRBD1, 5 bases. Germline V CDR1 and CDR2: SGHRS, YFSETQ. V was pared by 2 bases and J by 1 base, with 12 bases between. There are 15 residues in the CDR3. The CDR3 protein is CASSLGALSNYGYTF. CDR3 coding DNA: TGCGCCAGCAGCTTAGGGGCCTTGAGTAACTATGGCTACACCTTC.

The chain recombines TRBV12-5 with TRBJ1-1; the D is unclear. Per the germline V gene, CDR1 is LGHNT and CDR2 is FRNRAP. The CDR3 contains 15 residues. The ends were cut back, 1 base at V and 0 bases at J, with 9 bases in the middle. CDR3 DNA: TGTGCTAGTGGTTTGGGTCCTACCATGAACACTGAAGCTTTCTTT. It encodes CASGLGPTMNTEAFF.

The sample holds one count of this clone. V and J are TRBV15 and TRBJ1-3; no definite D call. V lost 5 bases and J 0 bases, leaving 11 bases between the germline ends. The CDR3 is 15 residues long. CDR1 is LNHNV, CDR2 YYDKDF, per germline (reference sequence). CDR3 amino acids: CATSPMRVSGNTIYF. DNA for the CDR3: TGTGCCACCAGCCCGATGAGAGTCTCTGGAAACACCATATATTTT.

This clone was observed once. This CDR3 reads CASSYRVPGEQYF. The DNA for the CDR3 is TGTGCCAGCAGTTACAGGGTTCCAGGCGAGCAGTACTTC. The chain is built from TRBV27 and TRBJ2-7, with a possible D match to TRBD1 (6 bases). The V end was cut by 4 bases, the J end by 6 bases, with 13 bases between. The CDR3 covers 13 residues. From germline, CDR1 is MNHEY and CDR2 SMNVEV (reference sequence).

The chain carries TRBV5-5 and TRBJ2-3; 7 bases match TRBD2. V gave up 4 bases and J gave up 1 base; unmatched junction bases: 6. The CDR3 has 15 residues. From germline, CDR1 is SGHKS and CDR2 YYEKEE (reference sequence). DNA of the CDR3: TGTGCCAGCAGCCCCCTAGCGGCCGGCACAGATACGCAGTATTTT. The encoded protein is CASSPLAAGTDTQYF.

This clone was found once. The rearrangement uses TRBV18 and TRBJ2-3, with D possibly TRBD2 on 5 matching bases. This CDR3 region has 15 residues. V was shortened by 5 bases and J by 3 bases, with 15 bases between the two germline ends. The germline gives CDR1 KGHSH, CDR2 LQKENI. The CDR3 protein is CASSAGRIGTDTQYF. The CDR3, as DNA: TGTGCCAGCTCAGCGGGCCGCATCGGGACAGATACGCAGTATTTT.

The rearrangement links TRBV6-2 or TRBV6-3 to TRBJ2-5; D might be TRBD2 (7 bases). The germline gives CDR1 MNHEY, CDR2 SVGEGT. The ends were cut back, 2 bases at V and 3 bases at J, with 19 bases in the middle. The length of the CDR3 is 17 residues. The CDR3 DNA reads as TGTGCCAGCAGTTACGGGTCGGGGGGCTGGGTGGAAGAGACCCAGTACTTC. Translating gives CASSYGSGGWVEETQYF.

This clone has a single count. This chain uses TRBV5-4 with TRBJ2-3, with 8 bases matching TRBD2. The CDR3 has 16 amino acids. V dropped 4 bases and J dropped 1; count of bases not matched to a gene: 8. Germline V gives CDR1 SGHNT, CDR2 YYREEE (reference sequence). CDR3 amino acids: CASSPEGAGGTDTQYF. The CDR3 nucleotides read TGTGCCAGCAGCCCCGAAGGAGCGGGAGGCACAGATACGCAGTATTTT. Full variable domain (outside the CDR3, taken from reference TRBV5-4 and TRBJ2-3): ETGVTQSPTHLIKTRGQQVTLRCSSQSGHNTVSWYQQALGQGPQFIFQYYREEENGRGNFPPRFSGLQFPNYSSELNVNALELDDSALYLCASSPEGAGGTDTQYFGPGTRLTVL.

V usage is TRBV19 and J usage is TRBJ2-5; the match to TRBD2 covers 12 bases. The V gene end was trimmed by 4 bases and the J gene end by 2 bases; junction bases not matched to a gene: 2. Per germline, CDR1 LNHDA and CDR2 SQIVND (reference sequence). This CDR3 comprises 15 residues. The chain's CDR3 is CASSSLAGGQETQYF. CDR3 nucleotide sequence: TGTGCCAGTAGTAGCCTAGCGGGGGGGCAAGAGACCCAGTACTTC.

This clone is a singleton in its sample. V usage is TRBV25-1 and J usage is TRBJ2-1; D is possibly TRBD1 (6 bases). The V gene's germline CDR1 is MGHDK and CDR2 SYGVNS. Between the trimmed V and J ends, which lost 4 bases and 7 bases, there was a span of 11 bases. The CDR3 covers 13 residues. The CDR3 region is CASSGTGRNEQFF. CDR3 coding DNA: TGTGCCAGCAGTGGCACAGGGAGAAATGAGCAGTTCTTC.

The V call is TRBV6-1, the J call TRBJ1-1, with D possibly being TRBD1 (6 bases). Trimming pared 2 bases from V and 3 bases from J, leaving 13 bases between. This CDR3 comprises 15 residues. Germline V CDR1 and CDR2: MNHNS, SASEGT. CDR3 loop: CASSEYGGPDTEAFF. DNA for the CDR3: TGTGCCAGCAGTGAATACGGGGGGCCTGACACTGAAGCTTTCTTT.

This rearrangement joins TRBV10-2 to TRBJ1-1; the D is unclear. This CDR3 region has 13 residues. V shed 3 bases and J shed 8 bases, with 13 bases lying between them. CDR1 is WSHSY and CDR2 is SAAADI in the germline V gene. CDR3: CASSDGLGGEAFF. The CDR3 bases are TGCGCCAGCAGTGATGGGTTGGGAGGAGAAGCTTTCTTT.

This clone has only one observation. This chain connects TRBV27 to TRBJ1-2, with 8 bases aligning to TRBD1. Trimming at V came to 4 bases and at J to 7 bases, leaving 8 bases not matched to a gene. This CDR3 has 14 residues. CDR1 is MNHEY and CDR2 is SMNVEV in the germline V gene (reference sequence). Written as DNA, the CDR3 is TGTGCCAGCAGTTCCCCCGGGACAGGAGGTGGCTACACCTTC. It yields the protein CASSSPGTGGGYTF.

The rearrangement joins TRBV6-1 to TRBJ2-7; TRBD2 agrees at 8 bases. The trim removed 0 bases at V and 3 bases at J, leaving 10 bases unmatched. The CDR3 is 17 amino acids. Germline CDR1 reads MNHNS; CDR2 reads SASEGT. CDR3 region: CASSEARRLATFYEQYF. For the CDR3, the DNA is TGTGCCAGCAGTGAAGCGCGTCGACTAGCGACATTCTACGAGCAGTACTTC.

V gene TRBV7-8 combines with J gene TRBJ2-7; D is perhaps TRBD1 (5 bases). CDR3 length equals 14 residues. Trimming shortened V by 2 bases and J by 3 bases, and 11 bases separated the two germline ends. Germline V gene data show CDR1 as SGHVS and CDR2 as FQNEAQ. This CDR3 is CASSLTGDFYEQYF. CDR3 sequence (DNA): TGTGCCAGCAGCTTAACAGGAGACTTCTACGAGCAGTACTTC. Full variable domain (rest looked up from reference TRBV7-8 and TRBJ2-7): GAGVSQSPRYKVAKRGQDVALRCDPISGHVSLFWYQQALGQGPEFLTYFQNEAQLDKSGLPSDRFFAERPEGSVSTLKIQRTQQEDSAVYLCASSLTGDFYEQYFGPGTRLTVT.

CDR3 region: CASSRGRLAETSYNEQFF. The CDR3 region has the DNA TGTGCCAGCTCCCGCGGCAGGCTAGCCGAGACCTCCTACAATGAGCAGTTCTTC. The J gene is TRBJ2-1, the V gene TRBV28, with D possibly TRBD2 on 5 matching bases. This CDR3 comprises 18 residues. Trimming left V 8 bases short and J 0 bases short, with 23 bases between. The germline V gene has CDR1 MDHEN and CDR2 SYDVKM.

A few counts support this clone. CDR3 residues: CASSQERGSPYEQYF. In DNA, the CDR3 is TGCGCCAGCAGCCAGGAAAGGGGGTCCCCCTACGAGCAGTACTTC. The gene calls are TRBV4-1 and TRBJ2-7, with a weak D call TRBD1 (6 bases). CDR1 and CDR2 from the germline V gene are MGHRA and YSYEKL. The V end was cut by 3 bases, the J end by 2 bases, with 14 bases between. CDR3 size: 15 residues.

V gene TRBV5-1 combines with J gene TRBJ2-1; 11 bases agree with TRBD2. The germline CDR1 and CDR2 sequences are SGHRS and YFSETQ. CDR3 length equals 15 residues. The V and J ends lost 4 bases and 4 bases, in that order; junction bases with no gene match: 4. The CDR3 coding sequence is TGCGCCAGCAGCGGGGGACTAGCGGTTTACAATGAGCAGTTCTTC. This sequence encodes CASSGGLAVYNEQFF. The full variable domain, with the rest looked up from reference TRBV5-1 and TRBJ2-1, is KAGVTQTPRYLIKTRGQQVTLSCSPISGHRSVSWYQQTPGQGLQFLFEYFSETQRNKGNFPGRFSGRQFSNSRSEMNVSTLELGDSALYLCASSGGLAVYNEQFFGPGTRLTVL.

CDR3 protein: CASSLGISTEGTDTQYF. Written as DNA, the CDR3 is TGCGCCAGCAGCTTGGGTATTTCGACAGAGGGCACAGATACGCAGTATTTT. The V and J genes are TRBV5-1 and TRBJ2-3, with D perhaps matching TRBD1 (5 bases). Per the germline V gene, CDR1 is SGHRS and CDR2 is YFSETQ. The CDR3 consists of 17 residues. Between the trimmed V and J ends, which lost 0 bases and 1 base, there was a span of 15 bases.

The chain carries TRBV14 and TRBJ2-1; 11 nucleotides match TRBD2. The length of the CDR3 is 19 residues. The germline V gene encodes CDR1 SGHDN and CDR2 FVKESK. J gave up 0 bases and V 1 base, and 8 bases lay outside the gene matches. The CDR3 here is CASSQGLAGFINSYNEQFF. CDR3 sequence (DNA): TGTGCCAGCAGCCAAGGACTAGCGGGATTTATAAACTCCTACAATGAGCAGTTCTTC.

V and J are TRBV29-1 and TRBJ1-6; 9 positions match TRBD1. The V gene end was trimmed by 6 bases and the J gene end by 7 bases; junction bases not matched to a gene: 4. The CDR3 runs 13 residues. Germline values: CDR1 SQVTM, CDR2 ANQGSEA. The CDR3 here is CSVTQGANSPLHF. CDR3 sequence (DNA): TGCAGCGTGACACAGGGGGCCAATTCACCCCTCCACTTT.

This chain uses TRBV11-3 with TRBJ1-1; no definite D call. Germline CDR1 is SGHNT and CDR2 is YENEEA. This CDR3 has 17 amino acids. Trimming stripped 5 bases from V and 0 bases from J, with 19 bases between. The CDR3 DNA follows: TGTGCCAGCAGCCCCGGCGGGAGACGCCTGATGAACACTGAAGCTTTCTTT. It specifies CASSPGGRRLMNTEAFF.

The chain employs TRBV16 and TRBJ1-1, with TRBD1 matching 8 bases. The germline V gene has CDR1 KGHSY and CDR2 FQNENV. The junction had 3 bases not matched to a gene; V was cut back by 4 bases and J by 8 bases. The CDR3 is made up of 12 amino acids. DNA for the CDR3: TGTGCCAGCAGCCCGAGGACAGGGGAAGCTTTCTTT. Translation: CASSPRTGEAFF.